The 32 T cell receptor beta chains below all came from one sample that was sequenced in a study of T cell responses to AZD1222 COVID-19 vaccine. Profiling relied on immunoSEQ multiplex PCR, and the TCRdb table lists in-frame clones only, not all of them. The sample yields about 86,000 clones, about nine tenths seen once. This material consisted of peripheral blood, taken 28 days after the second AZD1222 dose. The receptors were sampled from an adult who received the AZD1222 COVID-19 vaccine.

The V call is TRBV7-2, the J call TRBJ2-5; 7 bases line up with TRBD1. Germline V gene sequence: CDR1 SGHTA, CDR2 FQGNSA. The ends lost 1 base at V and 4 bases at J; junction bases unmatched: 9. The length of the CDR3 is 16 residues. CDR3 nucleotides: TGTGCCAGCAGCTTAGGGGCAGGGGGAAGGAGAGAGACCCAGTACTTC. As protein: CASSLGAGGRRETQYF.

A few counts support this clone. The V call is TRBV27, the J call TRBJ1-2, with no clear D. In germline, CDR1 is MNHEY, CDR2 SMNVEV (reference sequence). The CDR3 loop spans 14 amino acids. Trimming removed 5 bases from V and 2 bases from J, with 12 bases in between. CDR3 DNA sequence: TGTGCCAGCAGTCCCGAGAGGGTCAACTATGGCTACACCTTC. Translating it yields CASSPERVNYGYTF.

V is TRBV7-2 and J is TRBJ2-1, with 8 bases lining up with TRBD1. Germline loops: CDR1 SGHTA, CDR2 FQGNSA. With V trimmed by 5 bases and J by 3 bases, 6 bases remained unmatched. The CDR3 runs to 15 residues. CDR3 nucleotides: TGTGCCAGCAGCCCAATGACAGGGGTCTACAATGAGCAGTTCTTC. This encodes CASSPMTGVYNEQFF.

The chain recombines TRBV7-9 with TRBJ2-1; 12 bases align to TRBD2. The CDR3 sequence is 17 residues long. V lost 5 bases, J lost 7 bases, and 12 bases stayed unmatched. The germline gives CDR1 SEHNR, CDR2 FQNEAQ (reference sequence). CDR3 in DNA: TGTGCCAGCAGCCTCCTTAGACTAGCGGGAGATGGGAATGAGCAGTTCTTC. Encoded protein: CASSLLRLAGDGNEQFF. The full variable domain, with the rest looked up from reference TRBV7-9 and TRBJ2-1, is DTGVSQNPRHKITKRGQNVTFRCDPISEHNRLYWYRQTLGQGPEFLTYFQNEAQLEKSRLLSDRFSAERPKGSFSTLEIQRTEQGDSAMYLCASSLLRLAGDGNEQFFGPGTRLTVL.

The chain has TRBV5-1 and TRBJ2-3; D is uncertain. CDR3 length: 14 residues. Germline CDR1 reads SGHRS; CDR2 reads YFSETQ. Trimming stripped 0 bases from V and 6 bases from J, with 11 bases between. The CDR3 here is CASSLGAIGDTQYF. The CDR3 DNA is TGCGCCAGCAGCTTGGGTGCGATCGGGGATACGCAGTATTTT.

The chain couples TRBV15 to TRBJ1-6; a possible D gene is TRBD1 (5 bases). Germline CDR1 LNHNV, CDR2 YYDKDF (reference sequence). This CDR3 is built from 14 residues. The V end lost 3 bases, the J end lost 5 bases, and 8 bases lay between the germline ends. CDR3: CATSRDIDNSPLHF. CDR3 coding DNA: TGTGCCACCAGCAGGGACATCGATAATTCACCCCTCCACTTT.

This clone was picked up one time. V gene TRBV5-5 combines with J gene TRBJ2-3; 8 positions agree with TRBD1. This CDR3 spans 15 amino acids. The trim removed 1 base at V and 3 bases at J, leaving 4 bases unmatched. Germline V gene sequence: CDR1 SGHKS, CDR2 YYEKEE (reference sequence). The CDR3 sequence: CASSLRQGRTDTQYF. The CDR3 bases are TGTGCCAGCAGCTTGAGACAGGGGAGGACAGATACGCAGTATTTT.

This chain links TRBV2 with TRBJ2-1; D gene unclear. V was shortened by 7 bases and J by 6 bases, with 7 bases between the two germline ends. The germline gives CDR1 SNHLY, CDR2 FYNNEI. The CDR3 covers 11 residues. CDR3 region: CASTLTNEQFF. The DNA for the CDR3 is TGTGCCAGCACCCTTACCAATGAGCAGTTCTTC.

The J gene is TRBJ2-2, the V gene TRBV5-1; D is ambiguous. Germline values: CDR1 SGHRS, CDR2 YFSETQ. CDR3 length equals 16 residues. The V end was cut by 3 bases, the J end by 1 base, with 13 bases between. The CDR3 region has the DNA TGCGCCAGCAGCTCGGTGATGGACGGGAACACCGGGGAGCTGTTTTTT. This sequence encodes CASSSVMDGNTGELFF.

The chain uses TRBV2 and TRBJ1-1; D remains unclear. The germline V gene has CDR1 SNHLY and CDR2 FYNNEI. The CDR3 spans 10 residues. The V end was cut by 8 bases, the J end by 5 bases, with 6 bases between. This CDR3 is CASGVTEAFF. The CDR3 DNA reads as TGTGCCAGCGGGGTTACTGAAGCTTTCTTT. The variable domain in full, with the rest retrieved from reference TRBV2 and TRBJ1-1, is EPEVTQTPSHQVTQMGQEVILRCVPISNHLYFYWYRQILGQKVEFLVSFYNNEISEKSEIFDDQFSVERPDGSNFTLKIRSTKLEDSAMYFCASGVTEAFFGQGTRLTVV.

V gene TRBV6-5 combines with J gene TRBJ1-2; a possible D gene is TRBD1 (6 bases). The ends were cut back, 8 bases at V and 2 bases at J, with 18 bases in the middle. CDR1 and CDR2 (germline): MNHEY, SVGAGI. This CDR3 has 15 amino acids. The CDR3 DNA reads as TGTGCCAGCGGGTGGGGGGGGCGAGGGAACTATGGCTACACCTTC. It yields the protein CASGWGGRGNYGYTF.

V gene TRBV6-2 or TRBV6-3 combines with J gene TRBJ2-1; 7 bases align to TRBD2. Germline loops: CDR1 MNHEY, CDR2 SVGEGT. The V and J ends lost 6 bases and 4 bases, in that order; junction bases with no gene match: 9. The CDR3 has 15 amino acids. The CDR3 spells CASSDTSESYNEQFF. DNA of the CDR3: TGTGCCAGCAGCGATACTAGCGAATCATACAATGAGCAGTTCTTC.

The chain uses TRBV3-1 (or the pseudogene TRBV3-2) and TRBJ2-7; possible D gene TRBD1, 6 bases. This CDR3 spans 14 amino acids. Deletions cut 4 bases from V and 2 bases from J, with 12 bases between. Germline CDR1 is LGHDT and CDR2 is YNNKEL (reference sequence). The CDR3 DNA follows: TGTGCCAGCAGCCGAGACAGGCCCCCCTACGAGCAGTACTTC. This codes for CASSRDRPPYEQYF.

CDR3 bases: TGTGCCAGCAGCTTAGACAGGGGAGGCGAGCAGTACTTC. Protein product: CASSLDRGGEQYF. This chain uses TRBV7-8 with TRBJ2-7, with D perhaps TRBD1 (7 bases). From germline, CDR1 is SGHVS and CDR2 FQNEAQ. The ends were cut back, 1 base at V and 6 bases at J, with 10 bases in the middle. CDR3 length equals 13 residues.

The V gene is TRBV4-3, the J gene TRBJ2-1; no clear D gene. This CDR3 has 15 amino acids. V was trimmed by 1 base and J by 4 bases, leaving 11 bases between them. CDR1 is LGHNA, CDR2 YSLEER, per germline. CDR3 loop: CASSQVWLSYNEQFF. DNA for the CDR3: TGCGCCAGCAGCCAAGTCTGGCTTTCATACAATGAGCAGTTCTTC.

The rearrangement links TRBV6-5 to TRBJ2-1; perhaps TRBD2 as D (5 bases). Germline values: CDR1 MNHEY, CDR2 SVGAGI. Trimming pared 4 bases from V and 0 bases from J, leaving 13 bases between. This CDR3 has 16 amino acids. The CDR3 DNA is TGTGCCAGCAGTTCCCGTCAAGGGAGCTCCTACAATGAGCAGTTCTTC. It encodes CASSSRQGSSYNEQFF.

The chain uses TRBV12-3 or TRBV12-4 and TRBJ1-2, with a weak D call TRBD1 (6 bases). V lost 6 bases and J 4 bases, leaving 12 bases between the germline ends. This CDR3 has 13 residues. CDR3 coding DNA: TGTGCCAGCAGCCCGGGACAAGCCTATGGCTACACCTTC. Residues: CASSPGQAYGYTF.

This chain links TRBV12-1 with TRBJ1-6; the table's D call of TRBD1 was not tested on the DNA. TRBV12-1 is a listed pseudogene. The CDR3 loop spans 18 amino acids. CDR3 nucleotides: TGTGCCAGCAGCATTTGCGGGGGACAGGGGCCTCCCAATTCACCCCTCCACTTT. It encodes CASSICGGQGPPNSPLHF.

The chain couples TRBV15 to TRBJ1-2, with no clear D. Deletions cut 0 bases from V and 6 bases from J, with 14 bases between. CDR1 and CDR2 (germline): LNHNV, YYDKDF (reference sequence). There are 15 residues in the CDR3. For the CDR3, the DNA is TGTGCCACCAGCAGAGAACAGTGGCACCCGAATGGCTACACCTTC. Protein sequence: CATSREQWHPNGYTF.

J is TRBJ1-5 and V is TRBV9; D possibly corresponds to TRBD1 (6 bases). CDR1 is SGDLS and CDR2 is YYNGEE in the germline V gene. There are 14 residues in the CDR3. V dropped 4 bases and J dropped 6 bases, with 14 bases sitting between them. CDR3 bases: TGTGCCAGCAGCCCCGGTCAGGGGTTTCAGCCCCAGCATTTT. Translation: CASSPGQGFQPQHF.

The CDR3 DNA sequence: TGTGCCGCCCCCTCGCGGACTAATGAAAAACTGTTTTTT. It translates to CAAPSRTNEKLFF. The rearrangement joins TRBV7-9 to TRBJ1-4; D gene unclear. CDR3 length equals 13 residues. V was trimmed by 11 bases and J by 2 bases, leaving 12 bases between them. Germline CDR1 reads SEHNR; CDR2 reads FQNEAQ (reference sequence).

The genes are TRBV14 and TRBJ2-2; no definite D call. The CDR3 is made up of 12 amino acids. Germline CDR1 is SGHDN and CDR2 is FVKESK. Trimming removed 4 bases from V and 8 bases from J, with 8 bases in between. The CDR3 protein is CASSLRLGELFF. CDR3 sequence (DNA): TGTGCCAGCAGCCTCCGTTTGGGGGAGCTGTTTTTT.

The rearrangement joins TRBV5-1 to TRBJ1-1; 9 nucleotides align to TRBD1. The CDR3 has 14 amino acids. After removal of 0 bases from V and 7 bases from J, the junction contained 4 bases not matched to a gene. Germline CDR1 reads SGHRS; CDR2 reads YFSETQ. The CDR3 nucleotides read TGCGCCAGCAGCTTGGCCCCGACAGGGGGTGAAGCTTTCTTT. Its translation: CASSLAPTGGEAFF. The whole variable domain, remainder taken from reference TRBV5-1 and TRBJ1-1, is KAGVTQTPRYLIKTRGQQVTLSCSPISGHRSVSWYQQTPGQGLQFLFEYFSETQRNKGNFPGRFSGRQFSNSRSEMNVSTLELGDSALYLCASSLAPTGGEAFFGQGTRLTVV.

The chain recombines TRBV30 with TRBJ2-1; D is perhaps TRBD1 (5 bases). Germline V gene data show CDR1 as GTSNPN and CDR2 as SVGIG (reference sequence). The CDR3 length is 11 residues. Trimming stripped 5 bases from V and 7 bases from J, with 9 bases between. CDR3 amino acids: CAWWTRNEQFF. The CDR3 DNA reads TGTGCCTGGTGGACAAGAAATGAGCAGTTCTTC.

The chain couples TRBV9 to TRBJ2-3; D gene unclear. Germline V gene sequence: CDR1 SGDLS, CDR2 YYNGEE. CDR3 length: 14 amino acids. Trimming shortened V by 2 bases and J by 2 bases, and 9 bases separated the two germline ends. CDR3 nucleotide sequence: TGTGCCAGCAGCGTGTCGTCTTTCACAGATACGCAGTATTTT. This codes for CASSVSSFTDTQYF.

This chain connects TRBV5-6 to TRBJ2-3; D call uncertain. The CDR3 is 11 residues long. CDR1 is SGHDT and CDR2 is YYEEEE in the germline V gene. V was pared by 4 bases and J by 2 bases, with 2 bases between. CDR3 loop: CASSTTDTQYF. The CDR3 DNA is TGTGCCAGCAGCACCACAGATACGCAGTATTTT.

The chain joins TRBV7-2 to TRBJ2-3; 10 nucleotides line up with TRBD1. The CDR3 extends over 16 amino acids. V lost 4 bases, J lost 5 bases, and 9 bases stayed unmatched. Germline loops: CDR1 SGHTA, CDR2 FQGNSA. The CDR3 DNA reads as TGTGCCAGCAGCTCCTCCCGGGACAGGGGAGTAGATACGCAGTATTTT. Encoded protein: CASSSSRDRGVDTQYF.

The rearrangement uses TRBV18 and TRBJ2-1; the match to TRBD2 covers 7 bases. V dropped 3 bases and J dropped 8; count of bases not matched to a gene: 13. Looked up from germline, CDR1 is KGHSH and CDR2 is LQKENI. CDR3 length equals 16 residues. The CDR3 coding sequence is TGTGCCAGCTCACCCCGAACGGGGGAGGGCCCCCATGAGCAGTTCTTC. It translates to CASSPRTGEGPHEQFF.

This chain connects TRBV18 to TRBJ1-1; the match to TRBD1 covers 7 bases. V shed 4 bases and J 4 bases; nucleotides not matched to a gene: 3. Germline CDR1 is KGHSH and CDR2 is LQKENI. There are 13 residues in the CDR3. CDR3 sequence: CASSRPGGTEAFF. Here the CDR3 DNA reads TGTGCCAGCTCACGGCCAGGGGGCACTGAAGCTTTCTTT.

V usage is TRBV4-2 and J usage is TRBJ2-3; D unresolved. CDR3 length: 16 residues. CDR1 and CDR2 from the germline V gene are LGHNA and YNFKEQ. V lost 0 bases, J lost 2 bases, and 12 bases lay in between. For the CDR3, the DNA is TGTGCCAGCAGCCAAGATCGAGGCGGTTCCACAGATACGCAGTATTTT. Protein sequence: CASSQDRGGSTDTQYF.

This clone has just a few counts. This chain links TRBV7-2 with TRBJ1-5; D gene unclear. This CDR3 has 13 amino acids. Germline V gives CDR1 SGHTA, CDR2 FQGNSA. With 5 bases removed from V and 0 bases from J, the gap between germline ends came to 5 bases. The CDR3: CASSPYSNQPQHF. The CDR3 nucleotides are TGTGCCAGCAGCCCCTATAGCAATCAGCCCCAGCATTTT.

The V call is TRBV19, the J call TRBJ2-7; TRBD1 matches 11 bases. This CDR3 region has 16 residues. Trimming took 3 bases from V and 3 from J; bases not matched to a gene: 7. The germline V gene has CDR1 LNHDA and CDR2 SQIVND (reference sequence). CDR3 amino acids: CASSIGQGALYYEQYF. The CDR3 bases are TGTGCCAGTAGTATTGGACAGGGGGCCCTCTACTACGAGCAGTACTTC.